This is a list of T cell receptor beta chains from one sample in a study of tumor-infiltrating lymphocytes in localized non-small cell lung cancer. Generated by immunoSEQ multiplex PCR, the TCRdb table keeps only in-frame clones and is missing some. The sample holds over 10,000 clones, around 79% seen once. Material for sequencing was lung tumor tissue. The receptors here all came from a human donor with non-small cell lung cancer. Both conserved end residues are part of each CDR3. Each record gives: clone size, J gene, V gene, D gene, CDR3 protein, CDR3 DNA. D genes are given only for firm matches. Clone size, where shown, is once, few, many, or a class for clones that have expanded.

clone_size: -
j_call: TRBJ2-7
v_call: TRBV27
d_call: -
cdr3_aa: CASSLGFLSYEQYF
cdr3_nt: TGTGCCAGCAGTTTGGGGTTCCTATCCTACGAGCAGTACTTC

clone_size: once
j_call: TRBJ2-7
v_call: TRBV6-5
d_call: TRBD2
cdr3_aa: CASSYRGRAYEQYF
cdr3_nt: TGTGCCAGCAGTTATCGGGGGAGGGCCTACGAGCAGTACTTC

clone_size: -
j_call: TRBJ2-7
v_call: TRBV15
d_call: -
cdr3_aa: CATSRKGYEQYF
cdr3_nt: TGTGCCACCAGCAGAAAAGGGTACGAGCAGTACTTC

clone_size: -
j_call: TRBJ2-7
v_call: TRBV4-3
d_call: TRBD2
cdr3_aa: CASSQELALSYEQYF
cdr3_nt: TGCGCCAGCAGCCAAGAACTAGCGTTATCCTACGAGCAGTACTTC

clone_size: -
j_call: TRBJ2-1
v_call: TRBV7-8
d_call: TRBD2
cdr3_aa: CASSLIRTSRSGRVYNEQFF
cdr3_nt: TGTGCCAGCAGCTTAATACGCACCTCACGTAGCGGGAGGGTTTACAATGAGCAGTTCTTC

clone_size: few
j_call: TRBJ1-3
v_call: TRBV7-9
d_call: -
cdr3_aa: CASWGVRMGSGNTIYF
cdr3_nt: TGTGCCAGTTGGGGGGTCAGAATGGGATCTGGAAACACCATATATTTT

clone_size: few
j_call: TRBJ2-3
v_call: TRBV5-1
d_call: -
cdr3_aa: CASSLTDPTDTQYF
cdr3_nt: TGCGCCAGCAGCTTGACAGACCCCACAGATACGCAGTATTTT

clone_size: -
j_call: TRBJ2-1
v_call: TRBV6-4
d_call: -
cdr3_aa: CASSYSSGEPYNEQFF
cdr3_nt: TGTGCCAGCAGTTACTCATCCGGGGAACCCTACAATGAGCAGTTCTTC

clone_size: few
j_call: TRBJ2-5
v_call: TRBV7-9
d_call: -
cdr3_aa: CASSYNRETQYF
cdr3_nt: TGTGCCAGCAGCTACAATCGAGAGACCCAGTACTTC

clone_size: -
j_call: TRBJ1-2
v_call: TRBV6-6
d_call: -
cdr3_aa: CASSYHASVHYGYTF
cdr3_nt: TGTGCCAGCAGTTACCATGCTTCGGTTCACTATGGCTACACCTTC

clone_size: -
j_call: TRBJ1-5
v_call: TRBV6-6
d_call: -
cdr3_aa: CASSSQLHNQPQHF
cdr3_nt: TGTGCCAGCAGTTCTCAGCTACACAATCAGCCCCAGCATTTT

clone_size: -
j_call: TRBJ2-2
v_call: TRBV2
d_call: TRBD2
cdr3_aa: CASSEAGRAGGLFF
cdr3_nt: TGTGCCAGCAGTGAAGCGGGCAGGGCGGGGGGGCTGTTTTTT

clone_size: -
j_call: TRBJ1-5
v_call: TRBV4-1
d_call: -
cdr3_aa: CASSKGINQPQHF
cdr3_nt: TGCGCCAGCAGCAAGGGGATTAATCAGCCCCAGCATTTT

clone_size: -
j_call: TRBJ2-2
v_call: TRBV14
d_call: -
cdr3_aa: CASSQGPTGLRWTGELFF
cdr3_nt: TGTGCCAGCAGCCAAGGCCCGACTGGGCTCCGATGGACCGGGGAGCTGTTTTTT

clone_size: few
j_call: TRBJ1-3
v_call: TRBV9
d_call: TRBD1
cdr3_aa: CASSVGTGSSSGNTIYF
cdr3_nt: TGTGCCAGCAGCGTCGGGACAGGGTCCTCCTCTGGAAACACCATATATTTT

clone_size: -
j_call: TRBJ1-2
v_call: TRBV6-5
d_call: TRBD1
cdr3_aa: CASSSLTGYGYTF
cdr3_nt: TGTGCCAGCAGTTCCCTGACAGGGTATGGCTACACCTTC

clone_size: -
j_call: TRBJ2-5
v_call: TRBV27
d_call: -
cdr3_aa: CASSLYQETQYF
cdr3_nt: TGTGCCAGCAGTCTATACCAAGAGACCCAGTACTTC

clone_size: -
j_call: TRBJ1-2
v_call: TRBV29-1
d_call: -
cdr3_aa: CSVDSGRSYGYTF
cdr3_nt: TGCAGTGTCGATTCGGGACGCTCCTATGGCTACACCTTC

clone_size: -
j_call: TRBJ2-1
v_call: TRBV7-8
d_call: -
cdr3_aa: CASSLARSYNEQFF
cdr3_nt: TGTGCCAGCAGCTTAGCCCGCTCCTACAATGAGCAGTTCTTC

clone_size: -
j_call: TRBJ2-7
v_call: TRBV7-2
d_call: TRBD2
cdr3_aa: CASSSTGLAGSYEQYF
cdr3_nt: TGTGCCAGCAGCTCCACGGGACTAGCGGGGTCCTACGAGCAGTACTTC

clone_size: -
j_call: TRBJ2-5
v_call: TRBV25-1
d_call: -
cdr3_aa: CASSERGQGETQYF
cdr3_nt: TGTGCCAGCAGTGAACGGGGGCAGGGGGAGACCCAGTACTTC

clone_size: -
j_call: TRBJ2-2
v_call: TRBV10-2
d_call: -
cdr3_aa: CASSSFRDLSNTGELFF
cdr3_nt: TGCGCCAGCAGTTCTTTCAGGGACCTCTCGAACACCGGGGAGCTGTTTTTT

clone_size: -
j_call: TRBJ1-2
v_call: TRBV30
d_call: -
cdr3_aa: CAWTTGNSYTF
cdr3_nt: TGTGCCTGGACTACAGGGAACAGCTACACCTTC

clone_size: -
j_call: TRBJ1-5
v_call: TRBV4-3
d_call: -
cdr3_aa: CASSQDTSRGNQPQHF
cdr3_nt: TGCGCCAGCAGCCAAGATACCTCCCGGGGCAATCAGCCCCAGCATTTT

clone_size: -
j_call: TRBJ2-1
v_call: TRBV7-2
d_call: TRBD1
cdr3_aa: CASSSRTGRYNEQFF
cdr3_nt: TGTGCCAGCAGCTCGAGGACAGGGAGGTACAATGAGCAGTTCTTC

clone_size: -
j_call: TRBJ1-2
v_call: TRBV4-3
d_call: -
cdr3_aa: CASSQGAAGWLGYTF
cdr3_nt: TGCGCCAGCAGCCAAGGGGCCGCGGGGTGGCTTGGCTACACCTTC

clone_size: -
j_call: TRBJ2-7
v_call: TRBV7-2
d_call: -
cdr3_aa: CASSSSNYEQYF
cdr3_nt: TGTGCCAGCAGCTCCTCCAACTACGAGCAGTACTTC

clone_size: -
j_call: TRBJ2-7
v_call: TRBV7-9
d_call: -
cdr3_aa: CASSFSQGGFEQYF
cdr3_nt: TGTGCCAGCAGCTTCTCCCAGGGGGGTTTTGAGCAGTACTTC

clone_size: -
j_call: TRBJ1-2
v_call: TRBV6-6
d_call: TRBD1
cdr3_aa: CASSGQGASYGYTF
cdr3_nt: TGTGCCAGCTCGGGACAGGGGGCATCATATGGCTACACCTTC

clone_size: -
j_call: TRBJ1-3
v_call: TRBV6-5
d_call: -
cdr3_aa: CASSPSGRAETTIYF
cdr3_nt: TGTGCCAGCAGTCCTTCGGGAAGGGCCGAAACAACCATATATTTT

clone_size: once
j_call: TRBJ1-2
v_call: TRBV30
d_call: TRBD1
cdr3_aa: CAWNRQGLGYGYTF
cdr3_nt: TGTGCCTGGAATAGACAGGGCCTTGGCTATGGCTACACCTTC

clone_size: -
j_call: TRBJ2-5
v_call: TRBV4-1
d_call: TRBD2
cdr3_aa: CASSQDGSGSSETQYF
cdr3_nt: TGCGCCAGCAGCCAAGATGGTAGCGGGAGTTCAGAGACCCAGTACTTC

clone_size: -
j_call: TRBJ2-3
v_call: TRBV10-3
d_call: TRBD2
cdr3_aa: CAIRGTSGGKDTQYF
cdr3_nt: TGTGCCATCAGGGGGACTAGCGGGGGGAAAGATACGCAGTATTTT

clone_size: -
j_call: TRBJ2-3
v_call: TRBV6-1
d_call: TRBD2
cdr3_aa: CASSELGTSGWTSTDTQYF
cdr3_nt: TGTGCCAGCAGTGAATTGGGGACTAGCGGATGGACTAGCACAGATACGCAGTATTTT

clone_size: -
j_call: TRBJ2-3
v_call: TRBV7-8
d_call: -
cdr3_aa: CASSLVAVSTDTQYF
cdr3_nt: TGTGCCAGCAGCTTAGTGGCGGTGAGCACAGATACGCAGTATTTT

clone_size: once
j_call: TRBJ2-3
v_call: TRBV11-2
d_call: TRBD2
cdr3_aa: CASSSWTSGGDSTDTQYF
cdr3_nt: TGTGCCAGCAGCTCCTGGACTAGCGGGGGGGATAGCACAGATACGCAGTATTTT

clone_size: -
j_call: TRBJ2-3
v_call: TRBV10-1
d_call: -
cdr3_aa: CASSERGRDTQYF
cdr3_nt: TGCGCCAGCAGTGAACGGGGGAGAGATACGCAGTATTTT

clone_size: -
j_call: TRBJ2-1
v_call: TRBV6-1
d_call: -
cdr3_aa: CASRPSQRNEQFF
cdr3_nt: TGTGCCAGCAGGCCCTCCCAGAGGAATGAGCAGTTCTTC

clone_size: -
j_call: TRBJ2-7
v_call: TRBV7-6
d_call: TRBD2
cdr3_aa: CASSLGASGNYEQYF
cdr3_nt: TGTGCCAGCAGCTTAGGGGCTAGCGGGAACTACGAGCAGTACTTC

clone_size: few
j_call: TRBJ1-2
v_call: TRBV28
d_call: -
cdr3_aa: CASSFGRGYGYTF
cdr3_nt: TGTGCCAGCAGCTTTGGACGGGGCTATGGCTACACCTTC

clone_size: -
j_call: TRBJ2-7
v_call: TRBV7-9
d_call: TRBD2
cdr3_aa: CASSLHLAGAQSYEQYF
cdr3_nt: TGTGCCAGCAGCTTACACCTAGCGGGAGCCCAATCCTACGAGCAGTACTTC

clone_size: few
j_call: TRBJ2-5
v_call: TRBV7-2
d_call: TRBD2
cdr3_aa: CASSSRIAGVGETQYF
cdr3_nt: TGTGCCAGCAGCTCGAGAATAGCGGGAGTAGGAGAGACCCAGTACTTC

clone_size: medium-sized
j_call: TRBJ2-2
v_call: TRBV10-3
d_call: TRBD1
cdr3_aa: CAISEGVGRQGSGELFF
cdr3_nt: TGTGCCATCAGTGAAGGAGTTGGGAGACAGGGGTCCGGGGAGCTGTTTTTT

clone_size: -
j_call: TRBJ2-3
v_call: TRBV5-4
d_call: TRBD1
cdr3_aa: CASSLDRTGSGTDTQYF
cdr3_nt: TGTGCCAGCAGCTTGGATCGGACAGGGTCCGGCACAGATACGCAGTATTTT

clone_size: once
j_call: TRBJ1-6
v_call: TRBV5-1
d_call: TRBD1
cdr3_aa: CASSLQGVNSPLHF
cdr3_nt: TGCGCCAGCAGCTTACAGGGGGTTAATTCACCCCTCCACTTT

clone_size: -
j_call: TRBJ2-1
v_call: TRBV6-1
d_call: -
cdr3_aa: CASATYNEQFF
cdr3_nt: TGTGCCAGCGCCACCTACAATGAGCAGTTCTTC

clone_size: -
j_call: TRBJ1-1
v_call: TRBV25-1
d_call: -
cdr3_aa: CASSEVAEAFF
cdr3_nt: TGTGCCAGCAGTGAAGTCGCTGAAGCTTTCTTT

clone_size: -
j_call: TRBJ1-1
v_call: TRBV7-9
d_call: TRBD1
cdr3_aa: CASSWGQGMNTEAFF
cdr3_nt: TGTGCCAGCAGCTGGGGACAGGGGATGAACACTGAAGCTTTCTTT

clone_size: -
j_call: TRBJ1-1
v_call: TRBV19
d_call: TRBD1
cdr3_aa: CASIFDAARGLLNTEAFF
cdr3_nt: TGTGCCAGTATCTTCGATGCGGCCAGGGGGCTATTGAACACTGAAGCTTTCTTT

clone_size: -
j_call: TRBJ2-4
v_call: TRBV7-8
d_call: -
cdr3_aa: CASSLGGQEKNIQYF
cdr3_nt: TGTGCCAGCAGCTTGGGGGGGCAGGAGAAAAACATTCAGTACTTC

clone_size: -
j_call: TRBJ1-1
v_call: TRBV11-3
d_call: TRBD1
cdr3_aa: CASSPRTGWRNTEAFF
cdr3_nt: TGTGCCAGCAGCCCCAGGACAGGGTGGAGGAACACTGAAGCTTTCTTT

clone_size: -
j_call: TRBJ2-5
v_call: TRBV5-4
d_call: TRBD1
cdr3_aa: CASSFAQGAGETQYF
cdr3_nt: TGTGCCAGCAGCTTCGCACAGGGGGCAGGAGAGACCCAGTACTTC

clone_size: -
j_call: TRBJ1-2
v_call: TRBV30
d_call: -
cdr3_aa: CAWSTRGNPNYGYTF
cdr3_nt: TGTGCCTGGAGTACTAGAGGAAACCCTAACTATGGCTACACCTTC

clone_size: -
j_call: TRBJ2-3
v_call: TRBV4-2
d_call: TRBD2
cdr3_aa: CASSQDLTSRDTQYF
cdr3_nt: TGTGCCAGCAGCCAAGATTTGACTAGCCGAGATACGCAGTATTTT

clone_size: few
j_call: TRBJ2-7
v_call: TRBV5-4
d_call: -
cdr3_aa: CASSLGQEYEQYF
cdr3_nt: TGTGCCAGCAGCTTGGGACAGGAATACGAGCAGTACTTC

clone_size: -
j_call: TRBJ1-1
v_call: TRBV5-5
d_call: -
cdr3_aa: CASSWARGKDTEAFF
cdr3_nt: TGTGCCAGCAGCTGGGCACGGGGAAAGGACACTGAAGCTTTCTTT

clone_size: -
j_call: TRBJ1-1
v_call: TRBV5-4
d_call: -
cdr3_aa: CASSLPGLGNTEAFF
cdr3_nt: TGTGCCAGCAGCCTACCGGGTCTGGGGAACACTGAAGCTTTCTTT